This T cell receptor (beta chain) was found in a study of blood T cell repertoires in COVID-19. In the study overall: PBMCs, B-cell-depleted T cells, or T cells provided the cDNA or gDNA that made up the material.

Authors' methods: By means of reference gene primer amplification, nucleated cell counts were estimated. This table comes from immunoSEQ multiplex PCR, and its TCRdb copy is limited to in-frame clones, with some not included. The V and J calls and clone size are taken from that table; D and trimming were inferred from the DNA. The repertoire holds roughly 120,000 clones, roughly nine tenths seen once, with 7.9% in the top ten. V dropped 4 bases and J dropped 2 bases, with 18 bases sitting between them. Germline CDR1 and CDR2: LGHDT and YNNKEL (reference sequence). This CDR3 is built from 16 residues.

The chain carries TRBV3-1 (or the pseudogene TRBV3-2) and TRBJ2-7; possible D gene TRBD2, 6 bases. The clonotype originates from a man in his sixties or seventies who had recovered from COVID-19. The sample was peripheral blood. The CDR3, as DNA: TGTGCCAGCAGCCCAAGTGGGGCGGGGCGAACCTACGAGCAGTACTTC. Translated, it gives CASSPSGAGRTYEQYF.